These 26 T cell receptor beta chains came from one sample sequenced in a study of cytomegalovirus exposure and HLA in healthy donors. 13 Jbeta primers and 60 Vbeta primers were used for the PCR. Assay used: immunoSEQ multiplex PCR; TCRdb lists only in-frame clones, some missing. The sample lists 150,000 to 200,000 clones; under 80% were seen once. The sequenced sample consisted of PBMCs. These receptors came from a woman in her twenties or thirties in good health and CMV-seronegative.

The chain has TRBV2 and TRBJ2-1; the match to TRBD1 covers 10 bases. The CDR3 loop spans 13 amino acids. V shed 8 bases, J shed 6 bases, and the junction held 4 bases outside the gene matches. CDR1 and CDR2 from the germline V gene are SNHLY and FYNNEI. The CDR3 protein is CASSRTGGNEQFF. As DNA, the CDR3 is TGTGCCAGCTCAAGGACAGGGGGCAATGAGCAGTTCTTC.

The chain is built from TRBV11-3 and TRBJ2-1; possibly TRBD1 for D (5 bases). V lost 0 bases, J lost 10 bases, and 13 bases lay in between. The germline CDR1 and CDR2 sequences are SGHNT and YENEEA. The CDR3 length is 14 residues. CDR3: CASSLEPRGNEQFF. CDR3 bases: TGTGCCAGCAGCTTAGAGCCAAGGGGAAACGAGCAGTTCTTC.

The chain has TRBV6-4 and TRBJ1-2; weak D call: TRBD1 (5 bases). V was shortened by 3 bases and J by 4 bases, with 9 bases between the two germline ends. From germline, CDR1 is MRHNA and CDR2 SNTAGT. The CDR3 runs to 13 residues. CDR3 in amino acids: CASSEGGSYGYTF. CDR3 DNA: TGTGCCAGCAGTGAGGGGGGAAGCTATGGCTACACCTTC.

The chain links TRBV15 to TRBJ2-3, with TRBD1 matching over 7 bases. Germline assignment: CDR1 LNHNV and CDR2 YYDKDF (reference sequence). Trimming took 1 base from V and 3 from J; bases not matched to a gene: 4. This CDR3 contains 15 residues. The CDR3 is CATSRGTDRTDTQYF. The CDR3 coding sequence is TGTGCCACCAGCAGAGGGACGGACAGGACAGATACGCAGTATTTT. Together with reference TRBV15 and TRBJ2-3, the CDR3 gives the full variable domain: DAMVIQNPRYQVTQFGKPVTLSCSQTLNHNVMYWYQQKSSQAPKLLFHYYDKDFNNEADTPDNFQSRRPNTSFCFLDIRSPGLGDTAMYLCATSRGTDRTDTQYFGPGTRLTVL.

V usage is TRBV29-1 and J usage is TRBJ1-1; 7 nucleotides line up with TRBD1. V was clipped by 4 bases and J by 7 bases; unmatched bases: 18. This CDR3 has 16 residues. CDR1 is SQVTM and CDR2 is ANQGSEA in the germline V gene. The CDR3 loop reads CSVATPLAGGILEAFF. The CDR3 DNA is TGCAGCGTTGCGACCCCCCTGGCAGGGGGGATCCTTGAAGCTTTCTTT. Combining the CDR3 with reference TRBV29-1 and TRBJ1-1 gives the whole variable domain SAVISQKPSRDICQRGTSLTIQCQVDSQVTMMFWYRQQPGQSLTLIATANQGSEATYESGFVIDKFPISRPNLTFSTLTVSNMSPEDSSIYLCSVATPLAGGILEAFFGQGTRLTVV.

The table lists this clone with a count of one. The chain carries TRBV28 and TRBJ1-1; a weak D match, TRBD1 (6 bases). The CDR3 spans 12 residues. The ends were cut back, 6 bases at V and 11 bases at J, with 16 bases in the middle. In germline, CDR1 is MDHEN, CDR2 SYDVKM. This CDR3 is CASRLQGVEAFF. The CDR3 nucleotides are TGTGCCAGCAGACTACAGGGAGTTGAGGCTTTCTTT.

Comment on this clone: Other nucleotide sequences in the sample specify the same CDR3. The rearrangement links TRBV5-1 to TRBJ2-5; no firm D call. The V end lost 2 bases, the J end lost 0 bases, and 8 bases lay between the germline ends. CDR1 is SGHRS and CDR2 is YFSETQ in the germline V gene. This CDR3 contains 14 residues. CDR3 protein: CASSLVPDQETQYF. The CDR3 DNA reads TGCGCCAGCAGCTTAGTTCCGGACCAAGAGACCCAGTACTTC.

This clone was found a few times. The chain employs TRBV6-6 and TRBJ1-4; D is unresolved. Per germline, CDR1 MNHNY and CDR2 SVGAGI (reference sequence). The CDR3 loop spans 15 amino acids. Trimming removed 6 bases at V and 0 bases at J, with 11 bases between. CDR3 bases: TGTGCCAGCAGCTCTAGATACGCAACTAATGAAAAACTGTTTTTT. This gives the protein CASSSRYATNEKLFF.

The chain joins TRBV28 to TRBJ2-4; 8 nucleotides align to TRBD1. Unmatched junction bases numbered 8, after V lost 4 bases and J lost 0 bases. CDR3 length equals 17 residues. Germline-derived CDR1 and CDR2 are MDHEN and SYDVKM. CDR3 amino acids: CASSSTGGKGAKNIQYF. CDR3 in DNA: TGTGCCAGCAGTTCAACAGGGGGGAAGGGAGCCAAAAACATTCAGTACTTC.

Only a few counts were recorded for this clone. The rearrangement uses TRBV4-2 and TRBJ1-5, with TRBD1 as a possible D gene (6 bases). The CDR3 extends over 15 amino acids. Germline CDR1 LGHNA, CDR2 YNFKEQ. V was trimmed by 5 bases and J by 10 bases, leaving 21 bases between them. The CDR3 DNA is TGTGCCAGCAGCTCACTCGACCCAGCGGGGGCACCCCAGCATTTT. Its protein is CASSSLDPAGAPQHF.

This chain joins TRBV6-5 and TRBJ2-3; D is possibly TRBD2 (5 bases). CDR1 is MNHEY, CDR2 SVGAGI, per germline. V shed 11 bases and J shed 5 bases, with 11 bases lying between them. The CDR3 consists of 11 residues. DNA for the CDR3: TGTGCCTCACTCCGGGGAGATACGCAGTATTTT. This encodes CASLRGDTQYF.

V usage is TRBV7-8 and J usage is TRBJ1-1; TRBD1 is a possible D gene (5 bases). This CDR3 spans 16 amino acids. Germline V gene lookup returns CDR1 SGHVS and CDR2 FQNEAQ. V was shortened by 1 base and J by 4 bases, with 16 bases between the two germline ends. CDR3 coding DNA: TGTGCCAGCAGCTTAGAAGTGTCAGGGATGGGCACTGAAGCTTTCTTT. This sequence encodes CASSLEVSGMGTEAFF.

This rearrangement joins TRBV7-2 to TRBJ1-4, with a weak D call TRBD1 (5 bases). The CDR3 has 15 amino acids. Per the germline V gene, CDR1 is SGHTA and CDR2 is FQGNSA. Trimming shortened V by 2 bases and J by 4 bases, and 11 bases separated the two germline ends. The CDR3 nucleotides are TGTGCCAGCAGCTTACTGGGGCAGATTAATGAAAAACTGTTTTTT. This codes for CASSLLGQINEKLFF. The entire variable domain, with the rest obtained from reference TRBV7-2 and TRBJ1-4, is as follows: GAGVSQSPSNKVTEKGKDVELRCDPISGHTALYWYRQSLGQGLEFLIYFQGNSAPDKSGLPSDRFSAERTGGSVSTLTIQRTQQEDSAVYLCASSLLGQINEKLFFGSGTQLSVL.

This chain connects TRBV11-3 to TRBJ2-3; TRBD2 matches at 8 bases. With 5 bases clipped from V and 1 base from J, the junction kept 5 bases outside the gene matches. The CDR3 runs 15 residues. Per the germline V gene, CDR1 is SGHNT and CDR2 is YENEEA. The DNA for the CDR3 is TGTGCCAGCAGCACGAGCGGGGGCGGCACAGATACGCAGTATTTT. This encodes CASSTSGGGTDTQYF.

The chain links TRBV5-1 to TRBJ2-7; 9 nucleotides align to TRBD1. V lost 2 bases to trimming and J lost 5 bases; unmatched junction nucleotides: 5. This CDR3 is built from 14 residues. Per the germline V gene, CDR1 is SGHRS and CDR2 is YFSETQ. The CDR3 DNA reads TGCGCCAGCAGCTTACAGGGGGCGCGGAACGAGCAGTACTTC. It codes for CASSLQGARNEQYF.

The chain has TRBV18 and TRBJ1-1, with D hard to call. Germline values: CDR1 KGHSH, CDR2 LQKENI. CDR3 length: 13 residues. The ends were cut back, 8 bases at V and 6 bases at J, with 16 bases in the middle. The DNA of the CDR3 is TGTGCCAGCCGGGAGGCAGCCGCCGCTGAAGCTTTCTTT. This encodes CASREAAAAEAFF.

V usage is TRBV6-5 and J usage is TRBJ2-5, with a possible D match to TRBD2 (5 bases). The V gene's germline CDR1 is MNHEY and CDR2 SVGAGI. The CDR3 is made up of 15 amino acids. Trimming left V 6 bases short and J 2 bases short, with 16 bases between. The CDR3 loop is CASSIQTGIQETQYF. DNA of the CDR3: TGTGCCAGCAGCATCCAAACCGGGATACAAGAGACCCAGTACTTC.

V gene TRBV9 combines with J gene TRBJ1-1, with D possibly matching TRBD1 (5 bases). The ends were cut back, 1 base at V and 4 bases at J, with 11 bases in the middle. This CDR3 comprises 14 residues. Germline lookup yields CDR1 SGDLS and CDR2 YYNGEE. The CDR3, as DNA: TGTGCCAGCAGCGTAAGTCAGGGAGGCACTGAAGCTTTCTTT. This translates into CASSVSQGGTEAFF. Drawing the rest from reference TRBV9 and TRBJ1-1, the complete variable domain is DSGVTQTPKHLITATGQRVTLRCSPRSGDLSVYWYQQSLDQGLQFLIQYYNGEERAKGNILERFSAQQFPDLHSELNLSSLELGDSALYFCASSVSQGGTEAFFGQGTRLTVV.

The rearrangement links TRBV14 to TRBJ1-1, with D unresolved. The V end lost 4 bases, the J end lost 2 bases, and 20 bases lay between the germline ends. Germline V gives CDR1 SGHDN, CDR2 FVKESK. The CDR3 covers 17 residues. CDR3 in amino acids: CASSLAVTEQFNTEAFF. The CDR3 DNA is TGTGCCAGCAGCCTGGCTGTAACAGAACAATTTAACACTGAAGCTTTCTTT.

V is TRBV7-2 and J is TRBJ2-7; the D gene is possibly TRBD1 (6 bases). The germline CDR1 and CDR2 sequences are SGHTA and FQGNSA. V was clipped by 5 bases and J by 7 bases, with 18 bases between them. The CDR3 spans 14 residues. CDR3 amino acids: CASSTFNRAQEQYF. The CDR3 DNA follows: TGTGCCAGCAGCACGTTCAACAGGGCTCAGGAGCAGTACTTC.

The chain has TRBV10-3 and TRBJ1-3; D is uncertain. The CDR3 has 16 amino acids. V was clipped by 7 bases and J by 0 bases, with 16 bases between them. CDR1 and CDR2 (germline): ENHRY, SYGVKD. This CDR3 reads CAINSEKIFSGNTIYF. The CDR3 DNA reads TGTGCCATCAACTCCGAGAAGATCTTCTCTGGAAACACCATATATTTT.

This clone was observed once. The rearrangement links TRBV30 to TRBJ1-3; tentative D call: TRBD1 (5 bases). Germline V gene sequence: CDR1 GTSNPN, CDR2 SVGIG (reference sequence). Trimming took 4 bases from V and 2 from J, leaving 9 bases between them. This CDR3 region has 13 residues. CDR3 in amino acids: CAWKQGAGNTIYF. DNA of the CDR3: TGTGCCTGGAAGCAGGGTGCTGGAAACACCATATATTTT.

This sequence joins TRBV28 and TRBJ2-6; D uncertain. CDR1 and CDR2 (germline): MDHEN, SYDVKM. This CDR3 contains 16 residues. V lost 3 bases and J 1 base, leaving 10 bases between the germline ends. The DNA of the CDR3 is TGTGCCAGCAGTTTTGGTTCCAGGTCTGGGGCCAACGTCCTGACTTTC. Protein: CASSFGSRSGANVLTF.

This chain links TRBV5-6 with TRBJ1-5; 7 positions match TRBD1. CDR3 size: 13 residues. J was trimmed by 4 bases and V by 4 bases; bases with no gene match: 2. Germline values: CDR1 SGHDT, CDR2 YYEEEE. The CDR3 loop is CASSATGNQPQHF. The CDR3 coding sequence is TGTGCCAGCAGCGCGACAGGGAATCAGCCCCAGCATTTT.

CDR3 sequence (DNA): TGTGCCAGCAGGAAAGACAGGTTCAGCTCCTACGAGCAGTACTTC. Protein product: CASRKDRFSSYEQYF. The V call is TRBV2, the J call TRBJ2-7; weak D call: TRBD1 (6 bases). Trimming removed 6 bases at V and 0 bases at J, with 15 bases between. The CDR3 covers 15 residues. The germline V gene encodes CDR1 SNHLY and CDR2 FYNNEI. Full variable domain (missing parts from reference TRBV2 and TRBJ2-7): EPEVTQTPSHQVTQMGQEVILRCVPISNHLYFYWYRQILGQKVEFLVSFYNNEISEKSEIFDDQFSVERPDGSNFTLKIRSTKLEDSAMYFCASRKDRFSSYEQYFGPGTRLTVT.

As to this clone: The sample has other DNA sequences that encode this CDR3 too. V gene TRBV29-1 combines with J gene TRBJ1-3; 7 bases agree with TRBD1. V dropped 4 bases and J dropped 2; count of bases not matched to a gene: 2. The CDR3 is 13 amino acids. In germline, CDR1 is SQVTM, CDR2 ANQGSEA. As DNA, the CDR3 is TGCAGCGTTGGTGGGACAGCTGGAAACACCATATATTTT. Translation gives CSVGGTAGNTIYF.